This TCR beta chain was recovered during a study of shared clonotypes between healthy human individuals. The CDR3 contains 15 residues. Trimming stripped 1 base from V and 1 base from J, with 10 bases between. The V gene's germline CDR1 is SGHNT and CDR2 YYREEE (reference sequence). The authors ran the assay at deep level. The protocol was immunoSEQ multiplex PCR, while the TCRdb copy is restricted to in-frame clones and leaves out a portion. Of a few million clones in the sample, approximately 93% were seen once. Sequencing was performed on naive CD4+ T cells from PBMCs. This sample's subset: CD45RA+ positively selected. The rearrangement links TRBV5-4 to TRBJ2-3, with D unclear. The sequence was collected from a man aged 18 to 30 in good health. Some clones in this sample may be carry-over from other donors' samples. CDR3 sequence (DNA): TGTGCCAGCAGCTTGTTGGCCCCCGGCACAGATACGCAGTATTTT. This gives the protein CASSLLAPGTDTQYF.